A selection of T cell receptor beta chains follows, all from one sample in a study of blood T cell repertoires in COVID-19. Clones were read by immunoSEQ multiplex PCR, and TCRdb kept only the in-frame ones, dropping some. The sample lists approximately 300,000 clones, 86% seen once, with under 11% in the top ten. Input material: PBMCs or T cells enriched from blood (not recorded which). The receptors stem from a woman aged 18-29 years who had recovered from COVID-19. CDR3s include the opening cysteine and the closing phenylalanine or tryptophan. D genes are given only for firm matches. Where a row states a size, it is once, few, many or the class of an expanded clone; other rows omit it.

clone_size: .
j_call: TRBJ2-7
d_call: .
v_call: TRBV19
cdr3_aa: CASSIAAGTYGEQYF
cdr3_nt: TGTGCCAGTAGTATAGCCGCCGGGACTTACGGCGAGCAGTACTTC

clone_size: .
j_call: TRBJ1-1
d_call: TRBD1
v_call: TRBV5-4
cdr3_aa: CASSSRQGAVMNTEAFF
cdr3_nt: TGTGCCAGCAGCTCGAGACAGGGCGCGGTTATGAACACTGAAGCTTTCTTT

clone_size: .
j_call: TRBJ2-5
d_call: TRBD2
v_call: TRBV4-2
cdr3_aa: CASSQELAGGSETQYF
cdr3_nt: TGTGCCAGCAGCCAAGAACTAGCGGGGGGATCTGAGACCCAGTACTTC

clone_size: .
j_call: TRBJ1-1
d_call: .
v_call: TRBV19
cdr3_aa: CASAPNGRAITEAFF
cdr3_nt: TGTGCCAGTGCACCCAACGGGAGGGCTATCACTGAAGCTTTCTTT

clone_size: .
j_call: TRBJ1-1
d_call: .
v_call: TRBV12-3/TRBV12-4
cdr3_aa: CASSLTQGEAFF
cdr3_nt: TGTGCCAGCAGCTTGACCCAGGGTGAAGCTTTCTTT

clone_size: many
j_call: TRBJ1-6
d_call: TRBD1
v_call: TRBV28
cdr3_aa: CASKGAQHNSPLHF
cdr3_nt: TGTGCCAGCAAGGGGGCGCAGCATAATTCACCCCTCCACTTT

clone_size: .
j_call: TRBJ2-7
d_call: TRBD1
v_call: TRBV14
cdr3_aa: CASSDRDSAYEQYF
cdr3_nt: TGTGCCAGCAGCGACCGGGACAGCGCCTACGAGCAGTACTTC

clone_size: .
j_call: TRBJ1-2
d_call: .
v_call: TRBV7-9
cdr3_aa: CASSLIFVGLNDGYTF
cdr3_nt: TGTGCCAGCAGCTTAATCTTCGTGGGACTTAACGATGGCTACACCTTC

clone_size: many
j_call: TRBJ2-2
d_call: .
v_call: TRBV6-5
cdr3_aa: CASSSLRGGELFF
cdr3_nt: TGTGCCAGCAGTTCACTCCGGGGCGGGGAGCTGTTTTTT

clone_size: .
j_call: TRBJ2-7
d_call: .
v_call: TRBV7-6
cdr3_aa: CASSLVPGQGGEQYF
cdr3_nt: TGTGCCAGCAGCTTAGTACCCGGCCAGGGTGGGGAGCAGTACTTC